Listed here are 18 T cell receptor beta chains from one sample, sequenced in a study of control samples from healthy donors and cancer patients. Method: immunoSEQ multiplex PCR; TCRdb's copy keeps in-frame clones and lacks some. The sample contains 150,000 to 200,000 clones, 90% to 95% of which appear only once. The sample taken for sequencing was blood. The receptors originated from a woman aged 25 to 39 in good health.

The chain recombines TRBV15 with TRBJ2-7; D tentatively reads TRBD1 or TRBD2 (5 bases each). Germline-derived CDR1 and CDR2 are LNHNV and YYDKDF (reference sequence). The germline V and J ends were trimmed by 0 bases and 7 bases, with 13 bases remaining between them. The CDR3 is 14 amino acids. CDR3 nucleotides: TGTGCCACCAGCAGAGATCGAGGGGTGGGAGAGCAGTACTTC. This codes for CATSRDRGVGEQYF. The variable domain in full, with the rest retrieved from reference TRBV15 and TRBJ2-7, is DAMVIQNPRYQVTQFGKPVTLSCSQTLNHNVMYWYQQKSSQAPKLLFHYYDKDFNNEADTPDNFQSRRPNTSFCFLDIRSPGLGDTAMYLCATSRDRGVGEQYFGPGTRLTVT.

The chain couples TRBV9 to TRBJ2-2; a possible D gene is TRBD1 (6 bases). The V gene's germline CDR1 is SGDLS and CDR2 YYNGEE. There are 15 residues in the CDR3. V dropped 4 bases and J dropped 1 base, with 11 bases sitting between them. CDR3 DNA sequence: TGTGCCAGCAGCCCTACGACAGGGAACACCGGGGAGCTGTTTTTT. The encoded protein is CASSPTTGNTGELFF.

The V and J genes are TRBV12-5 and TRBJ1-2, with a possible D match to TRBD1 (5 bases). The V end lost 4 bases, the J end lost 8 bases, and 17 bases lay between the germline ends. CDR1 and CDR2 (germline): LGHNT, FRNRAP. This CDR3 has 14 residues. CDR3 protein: CASGSGSSRGGYTF. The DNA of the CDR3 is TGTGCTAGTGGTTCTGGGTCTTCACGGGGGGGCTACACCTTC.

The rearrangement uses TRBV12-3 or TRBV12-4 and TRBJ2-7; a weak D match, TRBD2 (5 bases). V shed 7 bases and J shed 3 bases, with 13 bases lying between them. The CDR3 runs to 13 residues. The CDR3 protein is CASTPTGSYEQYF. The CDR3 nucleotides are TGTGCCAGCACCCCGACGGGGAGCTACGAGCAGTACTTC.

CDR3 in amino acids: CASSRGLAHNEQFF. Written as DNA, the CDR3 is TGTGCCAGCAGCCGGGGACTAGCGCACAATGAGCAGTTCTTC. The V gene is TRBV9, the J gene TRBJ2-1; TRBD2 matches at 10 bases. CDR1 and CDR2 (germline): SGDLS, YYNGEE. V lost 4 bases to trimming and J lost 5 bases; unmatched junction nucleotides: 3. This CDR3 has 14 residues.

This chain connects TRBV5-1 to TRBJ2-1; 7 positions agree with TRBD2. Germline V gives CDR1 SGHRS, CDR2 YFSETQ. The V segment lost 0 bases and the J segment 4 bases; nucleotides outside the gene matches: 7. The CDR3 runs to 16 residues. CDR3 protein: CASSLVAREGYNEQFF. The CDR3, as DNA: TGCGCCAGCAGCTTGGTCGCCAGGGAGGGGTACAATGAGCAGTTCTTC.

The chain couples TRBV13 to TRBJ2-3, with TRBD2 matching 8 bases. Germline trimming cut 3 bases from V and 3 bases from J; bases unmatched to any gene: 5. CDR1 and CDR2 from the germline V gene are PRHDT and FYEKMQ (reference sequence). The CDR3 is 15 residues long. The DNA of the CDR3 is TGTGCCAGCAGCTTCCGGGAGGGCCGAACAGATACGCAGTATTTT. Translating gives CASSFREGRTDTQYF.

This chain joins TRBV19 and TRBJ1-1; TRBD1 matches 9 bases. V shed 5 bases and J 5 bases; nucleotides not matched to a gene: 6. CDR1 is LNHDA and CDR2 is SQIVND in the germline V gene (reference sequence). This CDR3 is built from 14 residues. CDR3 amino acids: CASSPGTGWTEAFF. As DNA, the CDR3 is TGTGCCAGTAGTCCCGGGACAGGGTGGACTGAAGCTTTCTTT.

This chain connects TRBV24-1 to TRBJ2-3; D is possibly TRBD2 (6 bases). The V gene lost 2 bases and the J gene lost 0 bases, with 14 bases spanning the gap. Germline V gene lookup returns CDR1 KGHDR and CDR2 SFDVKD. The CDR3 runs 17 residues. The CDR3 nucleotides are TGTGCCACCAGTGATTGGCCCGGGACTCCTAGCACAGATACGCAGTATTTT. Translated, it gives CATSDWPGTPSTDTQYF.

The CDR3 loop reads CAIGRMNTEAFF. In nucleotides, the CDR3 is TGTGCCATCGGGCGGATGAACACTGAAGCTTTCTTT. The chain combines TRBV6-5 with TRBJ1-1, with D uncertain. Germline values: CDR1 MNHEY, CDR2 SVGAGI. Trimming shortened V by 10 bases and J by 0 bases, and 9 bases separated the two germline ends. This CDR3 is 12 amino acids long.

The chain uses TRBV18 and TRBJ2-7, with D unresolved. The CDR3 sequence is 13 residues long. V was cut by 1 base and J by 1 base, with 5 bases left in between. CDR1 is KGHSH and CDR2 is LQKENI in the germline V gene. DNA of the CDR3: TGTGCCAGCTCACCACAGGCATCCTACGAGCAGTACTTC. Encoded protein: CASSPQASYEQYF.

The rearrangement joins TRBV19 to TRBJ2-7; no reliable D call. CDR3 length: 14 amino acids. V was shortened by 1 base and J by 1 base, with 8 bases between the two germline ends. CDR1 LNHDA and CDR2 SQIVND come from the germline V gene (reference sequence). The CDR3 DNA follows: TGTGCCAGTAGTATAGTGGGGATTTCCTACGAGCAGTACTTC. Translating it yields CASSIVGISYEQYF.

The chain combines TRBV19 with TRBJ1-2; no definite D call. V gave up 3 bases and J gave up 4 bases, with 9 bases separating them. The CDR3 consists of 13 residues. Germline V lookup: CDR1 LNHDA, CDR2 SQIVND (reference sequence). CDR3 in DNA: TGTGCCAGTAGTATTGGCCAGGTCTATGGCTACACCTTC. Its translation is CASSIGQVYGYTF.

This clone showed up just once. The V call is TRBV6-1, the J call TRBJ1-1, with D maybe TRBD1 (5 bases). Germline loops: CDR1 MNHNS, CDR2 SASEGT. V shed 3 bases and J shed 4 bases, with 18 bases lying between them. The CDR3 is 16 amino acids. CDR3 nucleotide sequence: TGTGCCAGCAGTGATGCTCAGGGCCTGATCGGCACTGAAGCTTTCTTT. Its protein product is CASSDAQGLIGTEAFF.

The CDR3 loop is CATSRSDSGANVLTF. CDR3 DNA sequence: TGTGCCACCAGCAGGAGCGACTCTGGGGCCAACGTCCTGACTTTC. The rearrangement links TRBV15 to TRBJ2-6; D remains unclear. Germline loops: CDR1 LNHNV, CDR2 YYDKDF (reference sequence). The CDR3 is 15 residues long. Trimming removed 3 bases from V and 0 bases from J, with 6 bases in between.

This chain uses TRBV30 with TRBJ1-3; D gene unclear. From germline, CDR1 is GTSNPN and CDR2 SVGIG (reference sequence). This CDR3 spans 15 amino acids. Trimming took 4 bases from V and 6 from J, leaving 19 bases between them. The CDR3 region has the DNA TGTGCCTGGAATGATATAGGGCAGCACCTAAACACCATATATTTT. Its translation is CAWNDIGQHLNTIYF.

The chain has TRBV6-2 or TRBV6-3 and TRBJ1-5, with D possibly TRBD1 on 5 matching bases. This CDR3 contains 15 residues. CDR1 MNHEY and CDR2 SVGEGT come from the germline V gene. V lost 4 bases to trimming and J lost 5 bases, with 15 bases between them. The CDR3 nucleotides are TGTGCCAGCAGTTTCCCCAACTGGGGGGATCAGCCCCAGCATTTT. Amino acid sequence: CASSFPNWGDQPQHF.

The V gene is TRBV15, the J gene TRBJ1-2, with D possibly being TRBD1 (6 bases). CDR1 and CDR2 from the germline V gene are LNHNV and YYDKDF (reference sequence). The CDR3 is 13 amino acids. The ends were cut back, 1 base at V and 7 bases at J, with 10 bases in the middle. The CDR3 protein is CATSRGTEVGYTF. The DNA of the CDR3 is TGTGCCACCAGCAGAGGGACAGAGGTTGGCTACACCTTC.